These 17 T cell receptor beta chains share one sample of origin, sequenced in a study of T cell responses to AZD1222 COVID-19 vaccine. The data were produced by immunoSEQ multiplex PCR, yet TCRdb's version contains in-frame clones alone and is incomplete. This table holds about 180,000 clones, 80% to 90% found once. Sequencing was performed on peripheral blood, taken 28 days after the second dose of the MenACWY control vaccine. The receptors here all came from an adult who received the MenACWY meningococcal vaccine as a control.

The rearrangement uses TRBV2 and TRBJ1-4; a weak D match, TRBD1 (5 bases). CDR1 is SNHLY and CDR2 is FYNNEI in the germline V gene. The CDR3 has 13 residues. V was pared by 10 bases and J by 8 bases, with 17 bases between. CDR3 amino acids: CAIPEGSGEKLFF. The CDR3 DNA reads TGTGCCATTCCGGAGGGGTCAGGAGAAAAACTGTTTTTT.

V and J are TRBV7-8 and TRBJ1-5; 7 bases line up with TRBD1. Germline trimming cut 1 base from V and 3 bases from J; bases unmatched to any gene: 6. Germline V gene data show CDR1 as SGHVS and CDR2 as FQNEAQ. The CDR3 extends over 16 amino acids. CDR3 region: CASSLEDRTPNQPQHF. The CDR3 DNA reads TGTGCCAGCAGCTTAGAGGACAGGACCCCCAATCAGCCCCAGCATTTT. Together with reference TRBV7-8 and TRBJ1-5, the CDR3 gives the full variable domain: GAGVSQSPRYKVAKRGQDVALRCDPISGHVSLFWYQQALGQGPEFLTYFQNEAQLDKSGLPSDRFFAERPEGSVSTLKIQRTQQEDSAVYLCASSLEDRTPNQPQHFGDGTRLSIL.

The V gene is TRBV7-2, the J gene TRBJ2-3, with 12 bases that match TRBD2. The CDR3 has 18 amino acids. The germline CDR1 and CDR2 sequences are SGHTA and FQGNSA. V dropped 1 base and J dropped 3; count of bases not matched to a gene: 8. Here the CDR3 reads CASSLGFLAGGPTDTQYF. Written as DNA, the CDR3 is TGTGCCAGCAGCTTAGGCTTCCTAGCGGGAGGGCCGACAGATACGCAGTATTTT.

This chain connects TRBV28 to TRBJ1-1, with unresolved D. Looked up from germline, CDR1 is MDHEN and CDR2 is SYDVKM. The germline V and J ends were trimmed by 6 bases and 3 bases, with 14 bases remaining between them. The CDR3 consists of 14 residues. Written as DNA, the CDR3 is TGTGCCAGCAGAGACTGGTCGGAGGACACTGAAGCTTTCTTT. Translating it yields CASRDWSEDTEAFF.

The chain joins TRBV30 to TRBJ1-2, with TRBD1 identical over 7 bases. Germline CDR1 GTSNPN, CDR2 SVGIG (reference sequence). V lost 0 bases and J lost 7; bases outside the gene matches: 8. There are 14 residues in the CDR3. The chain's CDR3 is CAWSVSSRGFGYTF. The CDR3 coding sequence is TGTGCCTGGAGTGTGAGTTCCAGGGGGTTTGGCTACACCTTC.

The chain employs TRBV29-1 and TRBJ1-1; no definite D call. Germline CDR1 is SQVTM and CDR2 is ANQGSEA. This CDR3 contains 13 residues. V lost 3 bases and J 1 base, leaving 9 bases between the germline ends. CDR3 protein: CSVDSGRNTEAFF. CDR3 coding DNA: TGCAGCGTTGACTCGGGAAGGAACACTGAAGCTTTCTTT.

This chain joins TRBV6-1 and TRBJ2-7, with TRBD2 identical over 7 bases. The CDR3 is 15 amino acids. The germline CDR1 and CDR2 sequences are MNHNS and SASEGT. V shed 2 bases, J shed 2 bases, and the junction held 6 bases outside the gene matches. CDR3 nucleotides: TGTGCCAGCAGTGAATTGCAGGGAGGGACCTACGAGCAGTACTTC. This sequence encodes CASSELQGGTYEQYF.

This sequence joins TRBV6-5 and TRBJ2-7; 12 bases line up with TRBD2. Germline CDR1 MNHEY, CDR2 SVGAGI. After removal of 7 bases from V and 5 bases from J, the junction contained 3 bases not matched to a gene. This CDR3 has 13 residues. The DNA of the CDR3 is TGTGCCAGCAAGACTAGCGGGAGCCACGAGCAGTACTTC. This sequence encodes CASKTSGSHEQYF.

The chain uses TRBV28 and TRBJ1-4; D gene uncertain. This CDR3 spans 15 amino acids. V was clipped by 3 bases and J by 8 bases, with 16 bases between them. CDR1 is MDHEN, CDR2 SYDVKM, per germline. The CDR3 DNA reads as TGTGCCAGCAGTTTCGACACTGCCTTATCCGAAAAACTGTTTTTT. Translated: CASSFDTALSEKLFF.

The rearrangement links TRBV5-1 to TRBJ2-3, with 12 bases matching TRBD2. The CDR3 consists of 16 residues. Germline values: CDR1 SGHRS, CDR2 YFSETQ. With 4 bases clipped from V and 5 bases from J, the junction kept 8 bases outside the gene matches. The CDR3 here is CASSPSTSGRGDTQYF. The CDR3 region has the DNA TGCGCCAGCAGCCCGTCGACTAGCGGGAGAGGAGATACGCAGTATTTT.

The chain carries TRBV29-1 and TRBJ1-1; 10 nucleotides match TRBD1. Germline assignment: CDR1 SQVTM and CDR2 ANQGSEA. The CDR3 totals 14 residues. The trim removed 3 bases at V and 5 bases at J, leaving 6 bases unmatched. The CDR3 spells CSVDLGTGETEAFF. The CDR3 region has the DNA TGCAGCGTTGATTTAGGGACAGGGGAGACTGAAGCTTTCTTT.

V and J are TRBV5-1 and TRBJ2-1, with D possibly matching TRBD1 (5 bases). CDR1 and CDR2 from the germline V gene are SGHRS and YFSETQ. V lost 7 bases and J lost 7, with 15 bases in between. This CDR3 has 13 residues. CDR3 DNA sequence: TGCGCCAGCCGGCAAAGCCCAGGGAATGAGCAGTTCTTC. Amino acid sequence: CASRQSPGNEQFF.

The rearrangement links TRBV5-1 to TRBJ1-1; D gene uncertain. Looked up from germline, CDR1 is SGHRS and CDR2 is YFSETQ. V dropped 0 bases and J dropped 3 bases, with 12 bases sitting between them. The CDR3 totals 15 residues. The CDR3 reads CASSLEEGWDTEAFF. CDR3 DNA sequence: TGCGCCAGCAGCTTGGAAGAAGGGTGGGACACTGAAGCTTTCTTT. Drawing the rest from reference TRBV5-1 and TRBJ1-1, the complete variable domain is KAGVTQTPRYLIKTRGQQVTLSCSPISGHRSVSWYQQTPGQGLQFLFEYFSETQRNKGNFPGRFSGRQFSNSRSEMNVSTLELGDSALYLCASSLEEGWDTEAFFGQGTRLTVV.

The V and J genes are TRBV5-1 and TRBJ2-2; the D gene is possibly TRBD2 (6 bases). The CDR3 is made up of 17 amino acids. V was shortened by 4 bases and J by 4 bases, with 20 bases between the two germline ends. Germline CDR1 is SGHRS and CDR2 is YFSETQ. The CDR3 protein is CASSILERGSITGELFF. The CDR3 DNA is TGCGCCAGCAGCATACTAGAACGGGGGAGTATCACCGGGGAGCTGTTTTTT. The full variable domain, with the rest looked up from reference TRBV5-1 and TRBJ2-2, is KAGVTQTPRYLIKTRGQQVTLSCSPISGHRSVSWYQQTPGQGLQFLFEYFSETQRNKGNFPGRFSGRQFSNSRSEMNVSTLELGDSALYLCASSILERGSITGELFFGEGSRLTVL.

This chain's CDR3 is CASSMGAGRSYSGANVLTF. The CDR3 coding sequence is TGTGCCAGTAGTATGGGGGCAGGCAGGTCCTACTCTGGGGCCAACGTCCTGACTTTC. The chain is built from TRBV19 and TRBJ2-6; a weak D match, TRBD1 (6 bases). The CDR3 has 19 amino acids. V was cut by 3 bases and J by 0 bases, with 18 bases left in between. Germline V lookup: CDR1 LNHDA, CDR2 SQIVND (reference sequence).

This clone was seen a few times. The J gene is TRBJ2-7, the V gene TRBV28, with TRBD2 identical over 10 bases. Germline V gene data show CDR1 as MDHEN and CDR2 as SYDVKM. CDR3 length equals 12 residues. The CDR3 region is CALTSGNLEQYF. Here the CDR3 DNA reads TGTGCACTAACTAGCGGGAATCTCGAGCAGTACTTC.

This chain links TRBV3-1 (or the pseudogene TRBV3-2) with TRBJ1-5, with D possibly TRBD1 on 6 matching bases. The CDR3 spans 16 residues. In germline, CDR1 is LGHDT, CDR2 YNNKEL (reference sequence). Trimming cost V 1 base and J 7 bases, with 17 bases left between them. In nucleotides, the CDR3 is TGTGCCAGCAGCCAAGGCCTGTTGGGGGGCGGGCAGCCCCAGCATTTT. This encodes CASSQGLLGGGQPQHF.